What follows are 11 T cell receptor beta chains derived from one specimen sequenced in a study of neurological immune-mediated disorders. TCRdb re-derived calls from the 5' RACE reads in MiXCR, one entry per CDR3 protein. The profile shows fewer than 50,000 distinct CDR3 sequences, roughly 2.5% of them singletons. The sample comprised PBMCs. These receptors were obtained from a man aged 30 to 39 with multiple sclerosis.

This clonotype was recorded many times. J is TRBJ1-1 and V is TRBV18; D is uncertain. Germline-derived CDR1 and CDR2 are KGHSH and LQKENI. Trimming removed 0 bases from V and 0 bases from J, with 8 bases in between. This CDR3 has 15 amino acids. CDR3 region: CASSPPVGMNTEAFF. CDR3 nucleotides: TGTGCCAGCTCACCACCGGTGGGGATGAACACTGAAGCTTTCTTT.

The genes are TRBV12-3 or TRBV12-4 and TRBJ2-7, with 10 bases lining up with TRBD1. Trimming removed 5 bases from V and 4 bases from J; junction bases left unmatched: 5. The CDR3 loop spans 14 amino acids. CDR3 DNA sequence: TGTGCCAGCAGTCAGGGGACAGGGGAATACGAGCAGTACTTC. Translated: CASSQGTGEYEQYF.

This rearrangement joins TRBV18 to TRBJ1-3; weak D call: TRBD1 (6 bases). This CDR3 region has 17 residues. The germline V gene encodes CDR1 KGHSH and CDR2 LQKENI. Deletions cut 2 bases from V and 2 bases from J, with 16 bases between. The CDR3: CASSPDLQGSTGNTIYF. In DNA form, the CDR3 reads TGTGCCAGCTCACCAGACCTACAGGGCAGCACTGGAAACACCATATATTTT.

Many counts were recorded for this clonotype. The chain links TRBV20-1 to TRBJ2-1; possibly TRBD1 or TRBD2 for D (5 bases each). The germline V gene encodes CDR1 DFQATT and CDR2 SNEGSKA (reference sequence). This CDR3 comprises 17 residues. V gave up 2 bases and J gave up 9 bases, with 26 bases separating them. As DNA, the CDR3 is TGCAGTGCTAGAAACCGGGACCGGGCGGCTCGTCGTAGTGAGCAGTTCTTC. Protein product: CSARNRDRAARRSEQFF.

This clonotype has ten or more counts. The chain joins TRBV5-8 to TRBJ2-5; 7 nucleotides line up with TRBD1. Per germline, CDR1 SGHTS and CDR2 YDEGEE. This CDR3 comprises 16 residues. V lost 0 bases and J lost 4; bases outside the gene matches: 9. The CDR3 is CASSLGEGGAGETQYF. As DNA, the CDR3 is TGTGCCAGCAGCTTGGGAGAAGGGGGCGCGGGAGAGACCCAGTACTTC.

At least ten counts were recorded for this clonotype. The chain combines TRBV3-1 with TRBJ2-7; tentative D call: TRBD2 (6 bases). In germline, CDR1 is LGHDT, CDR2 YNNKEL (reference sequence). This CDR3 has 16 residues. Trimming removed 0 bases from V and 0 bases from J, with 12 bases in between. In nucleotides, the CDR3 is TGTGCCAGCAGCCAAGAGCAGGTCGGGAGCTCCTACGAGCAGTACTTC. Translating gives CASSQEQVGSSYEQYF.

At least ten counts were recorded for this clonotype. The chain employs TRBV29-1 and TRBJ1-5, with TRBD1 as a possible D gene (6 bases). This CDR3 has 16 amino acids. V dropped 6 bases and J dropped 0 bases, with 18 bases sitting between them. Germline CDR1 reads SQVTM; CDR2 reads ANQGSEA. The CDR3, as DNA: TGCAGCGTAAAGGAGGGGGGAGAATATAGCAATCAGCCCCAGCATTTT. It encodes CSVKEGGEYSNQPQHF.

The table lists this clonotype with many counts. The V gene is TRBV20-1, the J gene TRBJ2-1, with D hard to call. Germline CDR1 DFQATT, CDR2 SNEGSKA (reference sequence). This CDR3 comprises 11 residues. The CDR3 loop is CRPRLGNEQFF. For the CDR3, the DNA is TGCAGGCCTCGACTGGGCAATGAGCAGTTCTTC.

This clonotype was recorded many times. The rearrangement joins TRBV19 to TRBJ2-1; possibly TRBD2 for D (5 bases). The CDR3 consists of 14 residues. Trimming left V 5 bases short and J 9 bases short, with 17 bases between. The germline V gene encodes CDR1 LNHDA and CDR2 SQIVND (reference sequence). The CDR3 region is CASSVRPGRGEQFF. The CDR3 DNA is TGTGCCAGTAGTGTGCGCCCGGGAAGAGGTGAGCAGTTCTTC.

The sample holds many counts of this clonotype. The J gene is TRBJ2-3, the V gene TRBV20-1; 7 bases are a match to TRBD1. The CDR3 spans 15 residues. V shed 0 bases and J 5 bases; nucleotides not matched to a gene: 8. Germline V CDR1 and CDR2: DFQATT, SNEGSKA (reference sequence). The CDR3 spells CSARDSQGVIDTQYF. The CDR3 coding sequence is TGCAGTGCTAGAGATTCGCAGGGGGTGATAGATACGCAGTATTTT.

There are many counts of this clonotype. The CDR3 here is CASSPLGRNEKLFF. CDR3 DNA sequence: TGCGCCAGCAGCCCGCTCGGCCGTAATGAAAAACTGTTTTTT. The J gene is TRBJ1-4, the V gene TRBV5-1; no definite D call. Germline V lookup: CDR1 SGHRS, CDR2 YFSETQ. The CDR3 spans 14 residues. The ends were cut back, 4 bases at V and 4 bases at J, with 11 bases in the middle. Supplemented by reference TRBV5-1 and TRBJ1-4, the full variable domain reads KAGVTQTPRYLIKTRGQQVTLSCSPISGHRSVSWYQQTPGQGLQFLFEYFSETQRNKGNFPGRFSGRQFSNSRSEMNVSTLELGDSALYLCASSPLGRNEKLFFGSGTQLSVL.